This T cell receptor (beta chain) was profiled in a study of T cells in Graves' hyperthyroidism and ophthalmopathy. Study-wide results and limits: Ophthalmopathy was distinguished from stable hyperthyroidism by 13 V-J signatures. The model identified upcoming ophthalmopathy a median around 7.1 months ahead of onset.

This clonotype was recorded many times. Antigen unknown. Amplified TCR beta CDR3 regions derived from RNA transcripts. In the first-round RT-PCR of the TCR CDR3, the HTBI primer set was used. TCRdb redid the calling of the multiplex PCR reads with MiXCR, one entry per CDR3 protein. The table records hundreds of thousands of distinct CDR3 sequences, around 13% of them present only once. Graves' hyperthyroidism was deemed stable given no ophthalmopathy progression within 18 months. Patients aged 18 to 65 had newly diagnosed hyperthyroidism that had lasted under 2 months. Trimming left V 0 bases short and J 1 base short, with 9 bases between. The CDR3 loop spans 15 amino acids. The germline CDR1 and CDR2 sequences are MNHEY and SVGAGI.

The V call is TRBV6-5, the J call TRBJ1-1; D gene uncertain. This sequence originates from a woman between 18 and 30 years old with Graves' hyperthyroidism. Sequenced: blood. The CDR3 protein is CASSYSTLGNTEAFF. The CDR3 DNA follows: TGTGCCAGCAGTTACTCTACTCTTGGGAACACTGAAGCTTTCTTT.